The clone carrying this T cell receptor beta chain was counted only a few times. The sample comes from a study of T cells in Graves' hyperthyroidism and ophthalmopathy. Graves' hyperthyroidism without ophthalmopathy progression within 18 months was termed stable. Clinical symptoms, serum thyroxine, TRAb, thyroid ultrasound and orbital computed tomography established diagnosis. RNA transcripts provided the source from which TCR beta CDR3 regions were amplified. The HTBI set primed first-round TCR CDR3 RT-PCR. Each CDR3 protein gets one entry after TCRdb re-called the multiplex PCR reads with MiXCR. This table holds fewer than 350,000 distinct CDR3 sequences, approximately 22% found once. Germline-derived CDR1 and CDR2 are SGHRS and YFSETQ. V was pared by 4 bases and J by 0 bases, with 12 bases of the junction left unmatched. This CDR3 region has 18 residues.

The receptor comes from a woman aged 50 to 65 with Graves' hyperthyroidism. The sample taken for sequencing was blood. V usage is TRBV5-1 and J usage is TRBJ2-1; 8 bases match TRBD1. In DNA form, the CDR3 reads TGCGCCAGCAGCCCGCGGACAGGGTGGTCGGGCTCCTACAATGAGCAGTTCTTC. The encoded protein is CASSPRTGWSGSYNEQFF.